This T cell receptor beta chain was identified in a study of shared clonotypes between healthy human individuals. V lost 4 bases to trimming and J lost 3 bases, with 7 bases between them. The CDR3 is 12 residues long. Germline CDR1 reads SGHDT; CDR2 reads YYEEEE. Naive CD8 populations comprised CD45RO-negative cells positively selected for CCR7, excluding terminally differentiated effector memory CD45RA+ cells. Nashville, Tennessee was home to all donors, who were Caucasian adults. Method: immunoSEQ multiplex PCR; TCRdb's copy keeps in-frame clones and lacks some. Found here are about 590,000 clones, roughly 95% of them singletons; the top ten hold roughly 0.1%.

Sequenced input: naive CD8+ T cells sorted from blood. J is TRBJ1-2 and V is TRBV5-6; D is uncertain. The receptor's source is a woman younger than 45 in good health. The CDR3 reads CASSDGDYGYTF. The CDR3 DNA follows: TGTGCCAGCAGCGACGGAGACTATGGCTACACCTTC.